The source of this TCR beta chain is a study of blood T cell repertoires in COVID-19. The data were produced by immunoSEQ multiplex PCR, yet TCRdb's version contains in-frame clones alone and is incomplete. The data show tens of thousands of clones, about 77% seen once. Input material: peripheral blood. The sequence came from a human donor in a cohort sampled during active COVID-19.

CDR3 nucleotide sequence: TGTGCTAGTGGTTTGGGATGGGACAGAGATCAGCCCCAGCATTTT. Translation: CASGLGWDRDQPQHF. This chain links TRBV12-5 with TRBJ1-5; 7 bases map to TRBD1. Losses at the gene ends were 1 base for V and 5 bases for J; bases not matched to a gene: 5. The CDR3 runs to 15 residues. Germline values: CDR1 LGHNT, CDR2 FRNRAP.